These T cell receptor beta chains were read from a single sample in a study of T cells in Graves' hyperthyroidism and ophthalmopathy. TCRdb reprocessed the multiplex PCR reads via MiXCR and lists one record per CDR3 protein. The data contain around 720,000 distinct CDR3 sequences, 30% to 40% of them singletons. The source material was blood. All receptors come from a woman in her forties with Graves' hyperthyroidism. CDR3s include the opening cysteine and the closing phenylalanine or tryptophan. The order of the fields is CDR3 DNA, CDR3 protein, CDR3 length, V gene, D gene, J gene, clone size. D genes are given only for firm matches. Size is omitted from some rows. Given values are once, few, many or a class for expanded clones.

TGCAGCTCTCGACAGGGGAATGACTATGGCTACACCTTC	CSSRQGNDYGYTF	13	TRBV29-1	TRBD1	TRBJ1-2	many
TGTGCCAGCAGCTCTCGTTCGTACGCTCCTCGCGGGGGCCAGGGGACCGGGGAGCTGTTTTTT	CASSSRSYAPRGGQGTGELFF	21	TRBV7-9	NA	TRBJ2-2	NA
TGCGCCAGCAGCTTCAGCGGGAGCTATAACGAGCAGTACTTC	CASSFSGSYNEQYF	14	TRBV5-1	TRBD2	TRBJ2-7	many
TGTGCCAGCAGCTTAGCGCTAACGGGGAACACTGAAGCTTTCTTT	CASSLALTGNTEAFF	15	TRBV7-9	NA	TRBJ1-1	many
TGTGCCAGCAGTGAATTGGCTAGGGGAGGAGGCGAGCAGTACTTC	CASSELARGGGEQYF	15	TRBV25-1	NA	TRBJ2-7	many
TGCAGTGCTCGGACACAGGGGGACTATGGCTACACCTTC	CSARTQGDYGYTF	13	TRBV20-1	TRBD1	TRBJ1-2	NA
TGTGCCAGCAGCTTAACGGGAGGAGGGCCTTACGAGCAGTACTTC	CASSLTGGGPYEQYF	15	TRBV7-3	NA	TRBJ2-7	many
TGCAGTGCTAGGGGGGACACCCCGCAGTACTTC	CSARGDTPQYF	11	TRBV20-1	NA	TRBJ2-7	NA
TGTGCCAGCAGCCCACCACCCCTGGGGAACGAGCAGTACTTC	CASSPPPLGNEQYF	14	TRBV7-2	NA	TRBJ2-7	many
TGTGCCAGCAGTGTATACAGGGACAATGAGCAGTTCTTC	CASSVYRDNEQFF	13	TRBV6-1	NA	TRBJ2-1	NA
TGTGCCAGTAGTTGGGGGGACAGGACGAATGAAAAACTGTTTTTT	CASSWGDRTNEKLFF	15	TRBV19	TRBD1	TRBJ1-4	few
TGTGCCAGCAGTGGAAAACTGGGACACGGCTACGAGCAGTACTTC	CASSGKLGHGYEQYF	15	TRBV9	NA	TRBJ2-7	few
TGTGCCAGCAGCTTATACAGGGAAGGGCGAGGAAAAGAAAAACTGTTTTTT	CASSLYREGRGKEKLFF	17	TRBV7-2	NA	TRBJ1-4	NA
TGTGCCAGCCTAGTGGACCGCTACAATGAGCAGTACTTC	CASLVDRYNEQYF	13	TRBV7-3	NA	TRBJ2-7	NA
TGTGCCAGTGAACTGACTAGCGGGATTGGGTATGAGCAGTTCTTC	CASELTSGIGYEQFF	15	TRBV19	TRBD2	TRBJ2-1	NA
TGTGCCAGCAAGGCGTTATGGGACCCAACAAGCTCCTATAATTCACCCCTCCACTTT	CASKALWDPTSSYNSPLHF	19	TRBV6-5	NA	TRBJ1-6	NA
TGTGCCAGCAGCGTATCCAGCCAATTGGGGGCGAGAAGGGATGGCTACACCTTC	CASSVSSQLGARRDGYTF	18	TRBV9	NA	TRBJ1-2	NA
TGTGCCAGTAGTATAAGGGGACCGAACACTGAAGCTTTCTTT	CASSIRGPNTEAFF	14	TRBV19	NA	TRBJ1-1	many